The entry below describes one T cell receptor beta chain. Antigen specificity is unknown. This entry belongs to a study of cytomegalovirus exposure and HLA in healthy donors. Study-wide results and caveats: DRB1 showed the most TCR associations and HLA-C the fewest in a later analysis, as rates varied by HLA locus. Per a later analysis, fewer than 20,000 TCR beta sequences showed association with HLA alleles at 0.05 false discovery rate.

The germline gives CDR1 WNHNN, CDR2 SYGVQD (reference sequence). This CDR3 is 16 amino acids long. V was clipped by 0 bases and J by 2 bases, with 13 bases between them. Amplification used 60 Vbeta primers and 13 Jbeta primers. The table came from immunoSEQ multiplex PCR; TCRdb's copy has only in-frame clones and leaves some out. The profile covers more than 110,000 clones, with about three quarters appearing a single time and 3.5% to 5% taken by the ten largest. The TCR was taken from a male donor in good health and CMV-seronegative. Sequencing input: PBMCs. This chain joins TRBV10-1 and TRBJ1-2; D gene uncertain. CDR3 sequence: CASSESRTPENYGYTF. The CDR3 region has the DNA TGCGCCAGCAGTGAGTCACGAACTCCTGAGAACTATGGCTACACCTTC.